The clone carrying this T cell receptor beta chain has just a few counts. The germline CDR1 and CDR2 sequences are DFQATT and SNEGSKA (reference sequence). The CDR3 extends over 17 amino acids. UMIs and sample barcodes were carried by the TCR alpha and TCR beta cDNA libraries that 5'RACE produced using constant-segment primers. One entry per CDR3 protein results from TCRdb running MiXCR on the 5' RACE reads. The sample holds about 320,000 distinct CDR3 sequences, roughly an eighth seen once. The sample originates from a study of T-cell memory formation after mild COVID-19. For the study at large: The TCR clusters were mostly specific to one donor.

This chain joins TRBV20-1 and TRBJ2-1; D is perhaps TRBD2 (6 bases). Sequenced input: PBMCs or a T cell subset sorted from them (not recorded which). The sequence was collected from a man aged 18 to 30 who had mild COVID-19 (a few samples of this study predate the infection). Cell type and time point are not known. Here the CDR3 reads CSARERRSWGDYNEQFF. CDR3 coding DNA: TGCAGCGCCAGGGAGAGACGGTCGTGGGGGGACTACAATGAGCAGTTCTTC.